The rows below give T cell receptor beta chains drawn from one sample of a study of blood T cells in healthy people across ages. TCRdb called the 5' RACE reads again in MiXCR, with one record for every CDR3 protein. The sample lists 1.8 million or so distinct CDR3 sequences, around 40% occurring once. Sequenced: blood. These TCRs come from a human donor in good health. CDR3s include the opening cysteine and the closing phenylalanine or tryptophan. The D gene is left open where the match is weak. The listing skips clone size in some rows; elsewhere it reads once, few, many or a size class.

abundance: NA
v_gene: TRBV5-6
d_gene: NA
j_gene: TRBJ2-7
CDR3nt: TGTGCCAGCAGCTTGAACAGGGACAACTCCTACGAGCAGTACTTC
CDR3aa: CASSLNRDNSYEQYF

abundance: NA
v_gene: TRBV10-1
d_gene: NA
j_gene: TRBJ2-3
CDR3nt: TGCGCCAGCGTCCCCGGAGCGTCTAGCACAGATACGCAGTATTTT
CDR3aa: CASVPGASSTDTQYF

abundance: NA
v_gene: TRBV20-1
d_gene: TRBD1
j_gene: TRBJ1-1
CDR3nt: TGCAGTGCTCTGACAGGGAGAGGGAACACTGAAGCTTTCTTT
CDR3aa: CSALTGRGNTEAFF

abundance: NA
v_gene: TRBV4-2
d_gene: TRBD1
j_gene: TRBJ1-2
CDR3nt: TGTGCCAGCAGCCAAGATATGACAGGGGCTTATGGCTACACCTTC
CDR3aa: CASSQDMTGAYGYTF

abundance: NA
v_gene: TRBV24-1
d_gene: NA
j_gene: TRBJ2-1
CDR3nt: TGTGCCACCCGGGGGACAGTGGACTACAATGAGCAGTTCTTC
CDR3aa: CATRGTVDYNEQFF

abundance: NA
v_gene: TRBV12-3/TRBV12-4
d_gene: TRBD1
j_gene: TRBJ2-2
CDR3nt: TGTGCCAGCAGCCGGGACAGGGGACGCGTCGGGGAGCTGTTTTTT
CDR3aa: CASSRDRGRVGELFF

abundance: NA
v_gene: TRBV5-1
d_gene: NA
j_gene: TRBJ1-2
CDR3nt: TGCGCCAGCAGCTTCGGGTTACAAATCGGGTATGGCTACACCTTC
CDR3aa: CASSFGLQIGYGYTF

abundance: NA
v_gene: TRBV12-5
d_gene: NA
j_gene: TRBJ1-1
CDR3nt: TGTGCTAGTGGCTTCGGAGGGAACACTGAAGCTTTCTTT
CDR3aa: CASGFGGNTEAFF

abundance: NA
v_gene: TRBV11-2
d_gene: TRBD1
j_gene: TRBJ1-4
CDR3nt: TGTGCCAGCAGCTTAGCAACAGGGGGCCGCGGTGAAAAACTGTTTTTT
CDR3aa: CASSLATGGRGEKLFF

abundance: NA
v_gene: TRBV7-2
d_gene: NA
j_gene: TRBJ2-4
CDR3nt: TGTGCCAGCAGCTTAAGGGCGGGCCTCAGGTCGGGCCAAAACATTCAGTACTTC
CDR3aa: CASSLRAGLRSGQNIQYF

abundance: NA
v_gene: TRBV29-1
d_gene: TRBD1
j_gene: TRBJ1-1
CDR3nt: TGCAGCGTTGTTTTACAGGGGGCGCGGAACACTGAAGCTTTCTTT
CDR3aa: CSVVLQGARNTEAFF

abundance: NA
v_gene: TRBV24-1
d_gene: TRBD2
j_gene: TRBJ2-7
CDR3nt: TGTGCCACCAGTGATTCGCGGAGCGGGGGCCACGAGCAGTACTTC
CDR3aa: CATSDSRSGGHEQYF

abundance: few
v_gene: TRBV9
d_gene: TRBD1
j_gene: TRBJ2-1
CDR3nt: TGTGCCAGCAGCGTAGGGGGCAGGGGGCCTAGTGAGCAGTTCTTC
CDR3aa: CASSVGGRGPSEQFF

abundance: once
v_gene: TRBV7-2
d_gene: TRBD1
j_gene: TRBJ1-1
CDR3nt: TGTGCCAGCAGCTCTTCTTCGACAGGGGGGCAATTCAACACTGAAGCTTTCTTT
CDR3aa: CASSSSSTGGQFNTEAFF

abundance: NA
v_gene: TRBV4-1
d_gene: TRBD1
j_gene: TRBJ1-1
CDR3nt: TGCGCCAGCAGGCGGCCAGGGCAGGGGGGTGAAGCTTTCTTT
CDR3aa: CASRRPGQGGEAFF

abundance: NA
v_gene: TRBV7-9
d_gene: NA
j_gene: TRBJ1-4
CDR3nt: TGTGCCAGCAGCTTGGAAGGGGTGGCTGAAAAACTGTTTTTT
CDR3aa: CASSLEGVAEKLFF

abundance: many
v_gene: TRBV20-1
d_gene: NA
j_gene: TRBJ1-2
CDR3nt: TGCAGTGCTAGGATCCCAGGGCTGGGAGGCTACACCTTC
CDR3aa: CSARIPGLGGYTF

abundance: few
v_gene: TRBV7-2
d_gene: TRBD1
j_gene: TRBJ1-2
CDR3nt: TGTGCCAGCAGCCCCCGGACAGGGTACGACTATGGCTACACCTTC
CDR3aa: CASSPRTGYDYGYTF

abundance: NA
v_gene: TRBV7-9
d_gene: NA
j_gene: TRBJ1-4
CDR3nt: TGTGCCAGCACCCCCCCACGGGGGGCGACTAATGAAAAACTGTTTTTT
CDR3aa: CASTPPRGATNEKLFF

abundance: few
v_gene: TRBV18
d_gene: NA
j_gene: TRBJ2-5
CDR3nt: TGTGCCAGCTCCCGTAGCCTTTTGGAGACCCAGTACTTC
CDR3aa: CASSRSLLETQYF

abundance: NA
v_gene: TRBV20-1
d_gene: NA
j_gene: TRBJ2-7
CDR3nt: TGCAGTGCTACTGACACCCACTACGAGCAGTACTTC
CDR3aa: CSATDTHYEQYF

abundance: NA
v_gene: TRBV9
d_gene: NA
j_gene: TRBJ2-5
CDR3nt: TGTGCCAGCAGCGTGACGACGGGGGTAGGCTACCAAGAGACCCAGTACTTC
CDR3aa: CASSVTTGVGYQETQYF

abundance: many
v_gene: TRBV7-2
d_gene: TRBD2
j_gene: TRBJ2-3
CDR3nt: TGTGCCAGCAGCCCTAGCGGGGTCAGCACAGATACGCAGTATTTT
CDR3aa: CASSPSGVSTDTQYF

abundance: NA
v_gene: TRBV7-3
d_gene: TRBD1
j_gene: TRBJ2-3
CDR3nt: TGTGCCAGCAGCCCCACAGGGGGAGCGACAGATACGCAGTATTTT
CDR3aa: CASSPTGGATDTQYF

abundance: few
v_gene: TRBV20-1
d_gene: NA
j_gene: TRBJ1-5
CDR3nt: TGCAGTGCTAGATCCGACAGAGCCCAGCATTTT
CDR3aa: CSARSDRAQHF

abundance: NA
v_gene: TRBV7-3
d_gene: TRBD2
j_gene: TRBJ2-7
CDR3nt: TGTGCCAGCAGCTTCACCGGGGGGTCTGGGGAGCAGTACTTC
CDR3aa: CASSFTGGSGEQYF

abundance: NA
v_gene: TRBV7-9
d_gene: TRBD1
j_gene: TRBJ1-4
CDR3nt: TGTGCCAGCAGTCCCGGACAGGGGATGAAGATTATTGAAAAACTGTTTTTT
CDR3aa: CASSPGQGMKIIEKLFF

abundance: NA
v_gene: TRBV6-5
d_gene: TRBD1
j_gene: TRBJ1-1
CDR3nt: TGTGCCAGCAGTTACGGTGTGGGACAGGGGGCAAGGGCTTTCTTT
CDR3aa: CASSYGVGQGARAFF

abundance: few
v_gene: TRBV20-1
d_gene: NA
j_gene: TRBJ1-6
CDR3nt: TGCAGTGCCCGCCTAGGGGGGCCCCTCCACTTT
CDR3aa: CSARLGGPLHF

abundance: NA
v_gene: TRBV7-2
d_gene: TRBD2
j_gene: TRBJ2-7
CDR3nt: TGTGCCAGCAGCTTAATCTTCGCGGGGGGTGATCCAAGGAGCTCCTACGAGCAGTACTTC
CDR3aa: CASSLIFAGGDPRSSYEQYF

abundance: NA
v_gene: TRBV3-1
d_gene: NA
j_gene: TRBJ2-1
CDR3nt: TGTGCCAGCAGCCAAGGAGGGAGGGACATAGGACTCTACAATGAGCAGTTCTTC
CDR3aa: CASSQGGRDIGLYNEQFF

abundance: NA
v_gene: TRBV20-1
d_gene: NA
j_gene: TRBJ2-7
CDR3nt: TGCAGTGCCCTATCCAGGTTCAGTCCCCATAGCTCCTACGAGCAGTACTTC
CDR3aa: CSALSRFSPHSSYEQYF

abundance: NA
v_gene: TRBV6-2/TRBV6-3
d_gene: NA
j_gene: TRBJ2-1
CDR3nt: TGTGCCAGCAGGACATTGGATGAGCAGTTCTTC
CDR3aa: CASRTLDEQFF

abundance: many
v_gene: TRBV29-1
d_gene: NA
j_gene: TRBJ2-7
CDR3nt: TGCAGCGTCCAAAAGACAGACGAGCAGTACTTC
CDR3aa: CSVQKTDEQYF

abundance: NA
v_gene: TRBV4-3
d_gene: NA
j_gene: TRBJ2-3
CDR3nt: TGCGCCAGCAGCCAAGATCTCCCGGACGGGGGTAGCACAGATACGCAGTATTTT
CDR3aa: CASSQDLPDGGSTDTQYF

abundance: NA
v_gene: TRBV7-9
d_gene: NA
j_gene: TRBJ2-7
CDR3nt: TGTGCCAGCAGCTCCTTCGACGGGGGGCTTGACGCGTTCGAGCAGTACTTC
CDR3aa: CASSSFDGGLDAFEQYF

abundance: NA
v_gene: TRBV27
d_gene: TRBD1
j_gene: TRBJ2-4
CDR3nt: TGTGCCAGCAGTCCAACCACCGGGACAGGGGTATTAGACATTCAGTACTTC
CDR3aa: CASSPTTGTGVLDIQYF

abundance: once
v_gene: TRBV12-3/TRBV12-4
d_gene: NA
j_gene: TRBJ1-1
CDR3nt: TGTGCCAACAGCCATGGGGCAGGCGGTGAAGCTTTCTTT
CDR3aa: CANSHGAGGEAFF

abundance: few
v_gene: TRBV18
d_gene: NA
j_gene: TRBJ2-1
CDR3nt: TGTGCCAGCTCAGACTACAGGGAAAATGAGCAGTTCTTC
CDR3aa: CASSDYRENEQFF

abundance: few
v_gene: TRBV12-3/TRBV12-4
d_gene: NA
j_gene: TRBJ1-1
CDR3nt: TGTGCCAGCAGTTTGATGGACCCCAACACTGAAGCTTTCTTT
CDR3aa: CASSLMDPNTEAFF

abundance: NA
v_gene: TRBV5-5
d_gene: NA
j_gene: TRBJ1-5
CDR3nt: TGTGCCAGCAGCTTTGGGGCGCACGGCAATCAGCCCCAGCATTTT
CDR3aa: CASSFGAHGNQPQHF

abundance: few
v_gene: TRBV2
d_gene: NA
j_gene: TRBJ1-2
CDR3nt: TGTGCCAACGACCTCCGGCAGCGCGCTTACTATGGCTACACCTTC
CDR3aa: CANDLRQRAYYGYTF

abundance: NA
v_gene: TRBV7-2
d_gene: NA
j_gene: TRBJ2-3
CDR3nt: TGTGCCAGCAGCTTAATCAGAAACACAGATACGCAGTATTTT
CDR3aa: CASSLIRNTDTQYF

abundance: many
v_gene: TRBV20-1
d_gene: NA
j_gene: TRBJ2-7
CDR3nt: TGCAGTGCTAGAACCGGGACACGTACCTACGAGCAGTACTTC
CDR3aa: CSARTGTRTYEQYF